The 29 T cell receptor beta chains in this list originate from one sample, sequenced in a study of T cell responses to AZD1222 COVID-19 vaccine. Method: immunoSEQ multiplex PCR; TCRdb's copy keeps in-frame clones and lacks some. The sample contains approximately 150,000 clones, roughly 90% of which appear only once. Here the sequenced sample was peripheral blood, taken on day 0 of AZD1222 vaccination. The source is an adult in good health.

The chain has TRBV10-1 and TRBJ1-1, with D possibly TRBD1 on 5 matching bases. The CDR3 spans 16 residues. Trimming pared 2 bases from V and 0 bases from J, leaving 13 bases between. Per the germline V gene, CDR1 is WNHNN and CDR2 is SYGVQD (reference sequence). The CDR3 loop is CASSEEGSTVNTEAFF. CDR3 DNA sequence: TGCGCCAGCAGTGAGGAAGGGTCGACAGTGAACACTGAAGCTTTCTTT.

The V and J genes are TRBV29-1 and TRBJ1-1; 8 bases line up with TRBD1. The CDR3 runs to 15 residues. Germline loops: CDR1 SQVTM, CDR2 ANQGSEA. The V and J ends lost 7 bases and 3 bases, in that order; junction bases with no gene match: 13. The CDR3 nucleotides are TGCAGCGGGGTAGGACAGGGCTTTCTTGACACTGAAGCTTTCTTT. It specifies CSGVGQGFLDTEAFF.

J is TRBJ2-5 and V is TRBV5-1, with D hard to call. CDR3 length equals 15 residues. Deletions cut 1 base from V and 2 bases from J, with 12 bases between. Germline assignment: CDR1 SGHRS and CDR2 YFSETQ. CDR3 sequence reads: CASSLQTLPQETQYF. The DNA for the CDR3 is TGCGCCAGCAGCTTGCAGACACTTCCTCAAGAGACCCAGTACTTC. Full variable domain (remainder filled in from reference TRBV5-1 and TRBJ2-5): KAGVTQTPRYLIKTRGQQVTLSCSPISGHRSVSWYQQTPGQGLQFLFEYFSETQRNKGNFPGRFSGRQFSNSRSEMNVSTLELGDSALYLCASSLQTLPQETQYFGPGTRLLVL.

V is TRBV14 and J is TRBJ2-7; D possibly corresponds to TRBD2 (5 bases). Germline CDR1 is SGHDN and CDR2 is FVKESK. The CDR3 length is 14 residues. V was shortened by 4 bases and J by 4 bases, with 14 bases between the two germline ends. CDR3 loop: CASSRPGSGYEQYF. DNA of the CDR3: TGTGCCAGCAGCCGCCCGGGCAGCGGTTACGAGCAGTACTTC. Full variable domain (outside the CDR3, taken from reference TRBV14 and TRBJ2-7): EAGVTQFPSHSVIEKGQTVTLRCDPISGHDNLYWYRRVMGKEIKFLLHFVKESKQDESGMPNNRFLAERTGGTYSTLKVQPAELEDSGVYFCASSRPGSGYEQYFGPGTRLTVT.

The rearrangement uses TRBV6-2 or TRBV6-3 and TRBJ1-1; D is perhaps TRBD1 (5 bases). Germline CDR1 is MNHEY and CDR2 is SVGEGT. The CDR3 runs 16 residues. Trimming cost V 2 bases and J 1 base, with 14 bases left between them. CDR3 loop: CASSYTRVYGNTEAFF. DNA of the CDR3: TGTGCCAGCAGTTACACCAGGGTTTACGGGAACACTGAAGCTTTCTTT.

J is TRBJ2-7 and V is TRBV25-1, with TRBD2 identical over 11 bases. V lost 2 bases and J lost 4; bases outside the gene matches: 4. Germline CDR1 MGHDK, CDR2 SYGVNS. This CDR3 region has 15 residues. The chain's CDR3 is CASSEKGTSGYEQYF. CDR3 nucleotides: TGTGCCAGCAGTGAAAAGGGGACTAGCGGTTACGAGCAGTACTTC.

This chain joins TRBV2 and TRBJ2-7; no firm D call. The germline CDR1 and CDR2 sequences are SNHLY and FYNNEI. CDR3 length: 14 residues. The ends were cut back, 7 bases at V and 0 bases at J, with 13 bases in the middle. CDR3 sequence reads: CASTVTRSSYEQYF. The CDR3 DNA sequence: TGTGCCAGCACGGTGACACGGAGCTCCTACGAGCAGTACTTC.

This clone was observed once. The V and J genes are TRBV2 and TRBJ1-4, with 7 bases matching TRBD1. The germline gives CDR1 SNHLY, CDR2 FYNNEI. The V segment lost 7 bases and the J segment 0 bases; nucleotides outside the gene matches: 11. The CDR3 length is 17 residues. CDR3 bases: TGTGCCAGCATCCGACGACAGGGCCAGACAACTAATGAAAAACTGTTTTTT. Its translation: CASIRRQGQTTNEKLFF. Looking up the rest from reference TRBV2 and TRBJ1-4 gives the full variable domain: EPEVTQTPSHQVTQMGQEVILRCVPISNHLYFYWYRQILGQKVEFLVSFYNNEISEKSEIFDDQFSVERPDGSNFTLKIRSTKLEDSAMYFCASIRRQGQTTNEKLFFGSGTQLSVL.

The J gene is TRBJ1-2, the V gene TRBV7-8, with unresolved D. Trimming pared 8 bases from V and 5 bases from J, leaving 21 bases between. Germline CDR1 is SGHVS and CDR2 is FQNEAQ. The length of the CDR3 is 15 residues. CDR3 sequence: CASSHLREVRYGYTF. CDR3 bases: TGTGCCAGCTCCCATCTCCGGGAGGTGCGTTATGGCTACACCTTC.

The gene calls are TRBV6-2 or TRBV6-3 and TRBJ1-2; no definite D call. Germline CDR1 MNHEY, CDR2 SVGEGT. The CDR3 extends over 13 amino acids. Deletions cut 2 bases from V and 3 bases from J, with 7 bases between. The CDR3 loop reads CASSYKMDYGYTF. DNA for the CDR3: TGTGCCAGCAGTTACAAAATGGACTATGGCTACACCTTC.

The chain uses TRBV3-1 (or the pseudogene TRBV3-2) and TRBJ1-2; D is undetermined. V lost 3 bases to trimming and J lost 4 bases, with 9 bases between them. The CDR3 runs to 13 residues. From germline, CDR1 is LGHDT and CDR2 YNNKEL (reference sequence). The CDR3 region has the DNA TGTGCCAGCAGCCACGGGGTCCGCTATGGCTACACCTTC. The encoded protein is CASSHGVRYGYTF.

This clone came up once. The chain carries TRBV27 and TRBJ1-6; D gene unclear. Trimming cost V 6 bases and J 1 base, with 13 bases left between them. Germline V gene lookup returns CDR1 MNHEY and CDR2 SMNVEV (reference sequence). The CDR3 sequence is 16 residues long. The CDR3 is CASRTPMGSYNSPLHF. The CDR3 DNA reads as TGTGCCAGCAGGACGCCTATGGGGTCCTATAATTCACCCCTCCACTTT.

The chain employs TRBV28 and TRBJ1-2; D is perhaps TRBD1 (6 bases). V lost 2 bases and J 8 bases, leaving 9 bases between the germline ends. CDR1 MDHEN and CDR2 SYDVKM come from the germline V gene. CDR3 size: 12 residues. The CDR3 DNA reads TGTGCCAGCAGTTTAACAGGGAGCGGCTACACCTTC. Protein: CASSLTGSGYTF.

This chain connects TRBV27 to TRBJ1-2; 9 bases are shared with TRBD1. CDR3 length: 12 residues. The V segment lost 7 bases and the J segment 8 bases; nucleotides outside the gene matches: 5. Germline V CDR1 and CDR2: MNHEY, SMNVEV (reference sequence). CDR3 bases: TGTGCCAGCAAACAGGGGGCGAGGGGCTACACCTTC. This gives the protein CASKQGARGYTF.

The chain combines TRBV7-8 with TRBJ1-6; 8 nucleotides match TRBD1. Trimming removed 4 bases from V and 8 bases from J; junction bases left unmatched: 7. The CDR3 covers 15 residues. Germline V gene sequence: CDR1 SGHVS, CDR2 FQNEAQ. DNA of the CDR3: TGTGCCAGCAGCTCCGTTCGGGACAGGCATTCACCCCTCCACTTT. Translating gives CASSSVRDRHSPLHF.

V and J are TRBV13 and TRBJ1-5, with a possible D match to TRBD1 (5 bases). Germline V gives CDR1 PRHDT, CDR2 FYEKMQ (reference sequence). The V end was cut by 6 bases, the J end by 3 bases, with 12 bases between. This CDR3 is built from 14 residues. The CDR3 DNA sequence: TGTGCCAGCAGGCCGTCCGGGACCAATCAGCCCCAGCATTTT. It yields the protein CASRPSGTNQPQHF.

This chain joins TRBV6-5 and TRBJ2-1, with 8 bases aligning to TRBD2. The CDR3 runs 15 residues. Germline V CDR1 and CDR2: MNHEY, SVGAGI. V lost 5 bases to trimming and J lost 5 bases; unmatched junction nucleotides: 8. CDR3 residues: CASSTTGGRDNEQFF. In DNA, the CDR3 is TGTGCCAGCAGTACCACGGGAGGGAGGGACAATGAGCAGTTCTTC.

CDR3 sequence (DNA): TGTGCCAGCAGCTACGGTGGGGCGGAAAATGAGCAGTTCTTC. It yields the protein CASSYGGAENEQFF. The chain is built from TRBV14 and TRBJ2-1; weak D call: TRBD1 (5 bases). Germline V gives CDR1 SGHDN, CDR2 FVKESK. The germline V and J ends were trimmed by 5 bases and 7 bases, with 15 bases remaining between them. CDR3 size: 14 residues.

This chain connects TRBV4-2 to TRBJ1-5; D gene unclear. Germline assignment: CDR1 LGHNA and CDR2 YNFKEQ. There are 13 residues in the CDR3. V was pared by 1 base and J by 5 bases, with 6 bases between. The CDR3 loop is CASSQGLYQPQHF. CDR3 nucleotides: TGTGCCAGCAGCCAAGGTCTTTATCAGCCCCAGCATTTT.

The rearrangement joins TRBV5-4 to TRBJ1-6, with 11 bases lining up with TRBD1. This CDR3 region has 14 residues. The J segment lost 10 bases and the V segment lost 5 bases, leaving 5 bases of the junction unmatched. The germline V gene has CDR1 SGHNT and CDR2 YYREEE (reference sequence). CDR3 bases: TGTGCCAGCAGTCAGGACAGGGGGCAATCACCCCTCCACTTT. The encoded protein is CASSQDRGQSPLHF.

This CDR3 is CASSLIAGGLDTQYF. The CDR3 DNA reads TGTGCCAGCAGCTTAATTGCGGGGGGGCTGGATACGCAGTATTTT. J is TRBJ2-3 and V is TRBV7-2; the match to TRBD2 covers 9 bases. The CDR3 covers 15 residues. J lost 6 bases, V lost 2 bases, and 6 bases had no gene match. Germline loops: CDR1 SGHTA, CDR2 FQGNSA.

This chain joins TRBV3-1 (or the pseudogene TRBV3-2) and TRBJ1-2; a possible D gene is TRBD1 (5 bases). V was clipped by 1 base and J by 2 bases, with 14 bases between them. CDR1 and CDR2 from the germline V gene are LGHDT and YNNKEL (reference sequence). This CDR3 contains 16 residues. The CDR3 is CASSQGEWGSNYGYTF. The CDR3 DNA reads as TGTGCCAGCAGCCAAGGGGAATGGGGCAGCAACTATGGCTACACCTTC.

The chain carries TRBV3-1 (or the pseudogene TRBV3-2) and TRBJ2-5; D tentatively fits TRBD1 or TRBD2 (5 bases each). The CDR3 loop spans 14 amino acids. Germline-derived CDR1 and CDR2 are LGHDT and YNNKEL (reference sequence). Trimming removed 0 bases from V and 5 bases from J, with 10 bases in between. Here the CDR3 reads CASSQEQGVETQYF. CDR3 in DNA: TGTGCCAGCAGCCAAGAGCAGGGAGTTGAGACCCAGTACTTC.

This chain uses TRBV5-6 with TRBJ1-6, with D possibly matching TRBD1 (5 bases). Trimming shortened V by 3 bases and J by 0 bases, and 7 bases separated the two germline ends. The CDR3 extends over 15 amino acids. Germline V lookup: CDR1 SGHDT, CDR2 YYEEEE. Written as DNA, the CDR3 is TGTGCCAGCAGCTACAGGAGCTCCTATAATTCACCCCTCCACTTT. It is translated as CASSYRSSYNSPLHF.

V gene TRBV9 combines with J gene TRBJ2-2, with no clear D. The V gene's germline CDR1 is SGDLS and CDR2 YYNGEE. V gave up 4 bases and J gave up 0 bases, with 13 bases separating them. This CDR3 contains 16 residues. The CDR3 region is CASSTPPSPNTGELFF. The CDR3 region has the DNA TGTGCCAGCAGCACTCCGCCGAGCCCGAACACCGGGGAGCTGTTTTTT.

This clone turned up a few times. The V call is TRBV11-2, the J call TRBJ2-7; TRBD2 aligns across 9 bases. CDR3 length equals 15 residues. Per the germline V gene, CDR1 is SGHAT and CDR2 is FQNNGV. The V and J ends lost 5 bases and 2 bases, in that order; junction bases with no gene match: 7. The CDR3 DNA reads TGTGCCAGCAGCGTTCCGGGACTAGCAGCCTACGAGCAGTACTTC. Amino acids: CASSVPGLAAYEQYF. Complete variable domain (other parts from reference TRBV11-2 and TRBJ2-7): EAGVAQSPRYKIIEKRQSVAFWCNPISGHATLYWYQQILGQGPKLLIQFQNNGVVDDSQLPKDRFSAERLKGVDSTLKIQPAKLEDSAVYLCASSVPGLAAYEQYFGPGTRLTVT.

The chain recombines TRBV6-6 with TRBJ1-3; TRBD1 aligns across 9 bases. Trimming removed 2 bases from V and 4 bases from J; junction bases left unmatched: 3. In germline, CDR1 is MNHNY, CDR2 SVGAGI (reference sequence). The CDR3 is 15 residues long. CDR3 sequence (DNA): TGTGCCAGCAGTTACCGACAGGGGGGCGGAAACACCATATATTTT. Translation: CASSYRQGGGNTIYF.

The V gene is TRBV11-2, the J gene TRBJ1-3, with D possibly being TRBD1 (5 bases). The CDR3 consists of 16 residues. V shed 5 bases and J shed 0 bases, with 14 bases lying between them. Germline CDR1 and CDR2: SGHAT and FQNNGV. This chain's CDR3 is CASSAEWGTSGNTIYF. The CDR3 DNA is TGTGCCAGCAGCGCCGAGTGGGGCACCTCTGGAAACACCATATATTTT.

The chain has TRBV6-1 and TRBJ1-6; 9 nucleotides line up with TRBD1. This CDR3 has 20 residues. Trimming at V came to 3 bases and at J to 1 base, leaving 13 bases not matched to a gene. The germline V gene has CDR1 MNHNS and CDR2 SASEGT. DNA for the CDR3: TGTGCCAGCAGTGACCCCACAGGGGGCGCGATGTTTTCCTATAATTCACCCCTCCACTTT. Its translation: CASSDPTGGAMFSYNSPLHF.